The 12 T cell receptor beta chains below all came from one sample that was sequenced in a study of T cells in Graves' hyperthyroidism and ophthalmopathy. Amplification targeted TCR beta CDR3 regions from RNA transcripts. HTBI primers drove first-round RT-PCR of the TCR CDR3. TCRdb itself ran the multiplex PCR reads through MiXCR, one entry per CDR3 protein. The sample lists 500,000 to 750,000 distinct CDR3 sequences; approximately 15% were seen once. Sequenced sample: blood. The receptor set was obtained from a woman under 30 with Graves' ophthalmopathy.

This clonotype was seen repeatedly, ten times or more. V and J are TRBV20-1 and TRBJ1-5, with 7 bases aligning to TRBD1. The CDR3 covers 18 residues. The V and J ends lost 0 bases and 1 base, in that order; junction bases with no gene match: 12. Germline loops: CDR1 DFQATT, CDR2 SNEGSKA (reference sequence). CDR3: CSARDPKTGDPSNQPQHF. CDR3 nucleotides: TGCAGTGCTAGAGACCCGAAAACAGGGGACCCAAGCAATCAGCCCCAGCATTTT.

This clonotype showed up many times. The CDR3 DNA reads TGTGCCACCCTACAGGGGGGGCACACTGAAGCTTTCTTT. Translated, it gives CATLQGGHTEAFF. This chain links TRBV28 with TRBJ1-1, with 8 bases aligning to TRBD1. The junction had 7 bases not matched to a gene; V was cut back by 10 bases and J by 3 bases. Germline CDR1 and CDR2: MDHEN and SYDVKM. The CDR3 is made up of 13 amino acids.

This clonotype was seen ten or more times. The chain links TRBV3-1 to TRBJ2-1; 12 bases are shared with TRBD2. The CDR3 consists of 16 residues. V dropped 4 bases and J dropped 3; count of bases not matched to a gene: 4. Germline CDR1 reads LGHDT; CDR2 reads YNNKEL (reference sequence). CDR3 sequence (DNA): TGTGCCAGCAGCCTCCGGACTAGCGGGATCTACAATGAGCAGTTCTTC. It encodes CASSLRTSGIYNEQFF.

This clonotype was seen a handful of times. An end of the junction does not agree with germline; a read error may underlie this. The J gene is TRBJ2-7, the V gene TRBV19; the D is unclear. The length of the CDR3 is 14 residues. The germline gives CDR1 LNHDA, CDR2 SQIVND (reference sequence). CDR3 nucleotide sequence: TGTGCCAGCAGTATCAGTACCGAAACCTACGAGCAGTACTTC. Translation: CASSISTETYEQYF. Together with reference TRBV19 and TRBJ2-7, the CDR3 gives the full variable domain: DGGITQSPKYLFRKEGQNVTLSCEQNLNHDAMYWYRQDPGQGLRLIYYSQIVNDFQKGDIAEGYSVSREKKESFPLTVTSAQKNPTAFYLCASSISTETYEQYFGPGTRLTVT.

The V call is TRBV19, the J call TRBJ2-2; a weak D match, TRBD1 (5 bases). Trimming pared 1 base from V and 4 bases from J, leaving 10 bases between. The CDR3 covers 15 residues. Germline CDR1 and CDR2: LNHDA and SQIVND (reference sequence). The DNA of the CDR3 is TGTGCCAGTAGTATAGCCTTACAGGCCACCGGGGAGCTGTTTTTT. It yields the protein CASSIALQATGELFF.

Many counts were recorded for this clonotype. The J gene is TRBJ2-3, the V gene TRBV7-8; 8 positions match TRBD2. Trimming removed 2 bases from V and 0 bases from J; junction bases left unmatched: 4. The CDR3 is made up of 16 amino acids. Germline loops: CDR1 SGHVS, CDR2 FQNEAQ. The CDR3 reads CASSLIRGRSTDTQYF. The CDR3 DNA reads TGTGCCAGCAGCTTAATTCGCGGGAGGAGCACAGATACGCAGTATTTT.

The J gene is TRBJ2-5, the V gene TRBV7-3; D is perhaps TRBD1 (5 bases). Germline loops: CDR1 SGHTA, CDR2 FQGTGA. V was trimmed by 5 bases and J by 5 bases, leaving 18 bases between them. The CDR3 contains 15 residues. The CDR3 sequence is CASSLIRGPLETQYF. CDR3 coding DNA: TGTGCCAGCAGCCTAATAAGGGGTCCGTTGGAGACCCAGTACTTC.

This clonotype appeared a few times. CDR3 region: CASSLGTGAQFF. CDR3 sequence (DNA): TGTGCCAGCAGCTTGGGGACAGGGGCGCAGTTCTTC. The genes are TRBV7-2 and TRBJ2-1; 10 bases line up with TRBD1. V lost 3 bases and J lost 12; bases outside the gene matches: 2. The CDR3 loop spans 12 amino acids. Germline V gene data show CDR1 as SGHTA and CDR2 as FQGNSA.

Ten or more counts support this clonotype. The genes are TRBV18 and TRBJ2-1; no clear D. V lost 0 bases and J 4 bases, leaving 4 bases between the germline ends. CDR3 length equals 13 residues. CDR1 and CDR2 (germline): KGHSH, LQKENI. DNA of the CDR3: TGTGCCAGCTCACCACCGACATACAATGAGCAGTTCTTC. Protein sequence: CASSPPTYNEQFF.

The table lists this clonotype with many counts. CDR3 sequence: CASGALRGQLEAFF. The CDR3, as DNA: TGTGCTAGTGGAGCCCTCCGAGGACAGCTTGAAGCTTTCTTT. The V gene is TRBV12-5, the J gene TRBJ1-1; weak D call: TRBD1 (6 bases). With 6 bases removed from V and 7 bases from J, the gap between germline ends came to 18 bases. The CDR3 runs 14 residues. Germline-derived CDR1 and CDR2 are LGHNT and FRNRAP.

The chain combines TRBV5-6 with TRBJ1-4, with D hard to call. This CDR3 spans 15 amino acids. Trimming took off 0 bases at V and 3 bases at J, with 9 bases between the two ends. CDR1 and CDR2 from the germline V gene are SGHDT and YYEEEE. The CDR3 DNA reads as TGTGCCAGCAGCTTGGGCAGTGGGGCTAATGAAAAACTGTTTTTT. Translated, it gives CASSLGSGANEKLFF.

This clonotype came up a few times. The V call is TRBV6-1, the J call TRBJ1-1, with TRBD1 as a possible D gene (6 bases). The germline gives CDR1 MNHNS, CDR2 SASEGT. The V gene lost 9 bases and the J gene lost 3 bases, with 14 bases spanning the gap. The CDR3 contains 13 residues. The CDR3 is CASSRGSDTEAFF. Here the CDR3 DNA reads TGTGCCAGTAGCAGGGGAAGTGACACTGAAGCTTTCTTT.